The 21 T cell receptor beta chains below come from one sample, sequenced in a study of cytomegalovirus exposure and HLA in healthy donors. This table comes from immunoSEQ multiplex PCR, and its TCRdb copy is limited to in-frame clones, with some not included. The table includes 70,000 to 80,000 clones, around 94% detected once. Material: PBMCs. These receptors were collected from a woman aged 18-30 years in good health and CMV-seropositive.

J is TRBJ2-3 and V is TRBV10-3; 11 positions match TRBD1. Germline V gene data show CDR1 as ENHRY and CDR2 as SYGVKD. Trimming at V came to 0 bases and at J to 2 bases, leaving 16 bases not matched to a gene. This CDR3 is 21 amino acids long. The CDR3 nucleotides read TGTGCCATCAGTGAGTCGACCGGACAGGGGGCTTCCCTGCCAGCCACAGATACGCAGTATTTT. This gives the protein CAISESTGQGASLPATDTQYF.

The chain employs TRBV9 and TRBJ2-6; unclear D gene. Deletions cut 5 bases from V and 2 bases from J, with 5 bases between. The CDR3 totals 13 residues. Per germline, CDR1 SGDLS and CDR2 YYNGEE. The chain's CDR3 is CASRAAGANVLTF. Written as DNA, the CDR3 is TGTGCCAGCAGGGCGGCTGGGGCCAACGTCCTGACTTTC.

The chain uses TRBV6-5 and TRBJ2-5; the match to TRBD2 covers 9 bases. Trimming removed 8 bases from V and 2 bases from J; junction bases left unmatched: 6. The germline V gene encodes CDR1 MNHEY and CDR2 SVGAGI. CDR3 size: 14 residues. CDR3 nucleotide sequence: TGTGCCAGCTCCTGGACTAGCGTTCAAGAGACCCAGTACTTC. Translating gives CASSWTSVQETQYF.

This clone has a single count. V gene TRBV2 combines with J gene TRBJ2-6, with D possibly being TRBD2 (6 bases). The V and J ends lost 7 bases and 4 bases respectively, with 20 bases between them. CDR1 and CDR2 from the germline V gene are SNHLY and FYNNEI. CDR3 length equals 17 residues. CDR3 DNA: TGTGCCAGCACTCACCGGACTACGGCGGCGGGGGCCAACGTCCTGACTTTC. This gives the protein CASTHRTTAAGANVLTF.

This rearrangement joins TRBV6-1 to TRBJ2-7, with a possible D match to TRBD1 (6 bases). Trimming took 8 bases from V and 6 from J, leaving 17 bases between them. The CDR3 covers 13 residues. Germline V gene sequence: CDR1 MNHNS, CDR2 SASEGT. DNA of the CDR3: TGTGCCAGCCTAAACAGGGTTGAGTCCGAGCAGTACTTC. This sequence encodes CASLNRVESEQYF.

The rearrangement links TRBV11-3 to TRBJ2-5; D perhaps matches TRBD2 (7 bases). Germline V gene data show CDR1 as SGHNT and CDR2 as YENEEA. V lost 6 bases and J 0 bases, leaving 20 bases between the germline ends. The CDR3 runs to 17 residues. For the CDR3, the DNA is TGTGCCAGCAGGGGCGCCGGGGGGCGCAGGTACCAAGAGACCCAGTACTTC. As protein: CASRGAGGRRYQETQYF.

This CDR3 is CASSFWGGNTGELFF. DNA for the CDR3: TGCGCCAGCAGCTTTTGGGGCGGGAACACCGGGGAGCTGTTTTTT. The V call is TRBV5-1, the J call TRBJ2-2; the D gene is possibly TRBD1 (5 bases). CDR3 size: 15 residues. CDR1 is SGHRS, CDR2 YFSETQ, per germline. Trimming stripped 2 bases from V and 1 base from J, with 9 bases between.

This chain uses TRBV6-5 with TRBJ2-3; the D gene is possibly TRBD2 (5 bases). CDR1 is MNHEY and CDR2 is SVGAGI in the germline V gene. The ends were cut back, 6 bases at V and 3 bases at J, with 10 bases in the middle. CDR3 length: 13 amino acids. In DNA, the CDR3 is TGTGCCAGCAGGGCACTAGGGACAGATACGCAGTATTTT. Translated, it gives CASRALGTDTQYF.

The chain uses TRBV5-1 and TRBJ2-5, with TRBD2 identical over 15 bases. CDR3 length: 18 residues. The trim removed 3 bases at V and 5 bases at J, leaving 11 bases unmatched. CDR1 and CDR2 (germline): SGHRS, YFSETQ. The DNA for the CDR3 is TGCGCCAGCAGCTCCCCTTGGACTAGCGGGGGGGCCCAGGAGACCCAGTACTTC. Translating it yields CASSSPWTSGGAQETQYF.

The rearrangement links TRBV5-5 to TRBJ2-7; 10 bases match TRBD1. Looked up from germline, CDR1 is SGHKS and CDR2 is YYEKEE (reference sequence). The CDR3 sequence is 14 residues long. V dropped 3 bases and J dropped 10; count of bases not matched to a gene: 10. The DNA of the CDR3 is TGTGCCAGCAGCTGGGGGACAGGGGTTTGGGAACAGTACTTC. Translated, it gives CASSWGTGVWEQYF.

J is TRBJ2-7 and V is TRBV6-5, with TRBD2 as a possible D gene (6 bases). V was pared by 4 bases and J by 2 bases, with 12 bases between. CDR3 length: 14 residues. The germline gives CDR1 MNHEY, CDR2 SVGAGI. The CDR3 region has the DNA TGTGCCAGCAGTTCCCAGGGAGGCCCCTACGAGCAGTACTTC. It specifies CASSSQGGPYEQYF.

The rearrangement links TRBV19 to TRBJ2-2; weak D call: TRBD2 (5 bases). There are 16 residues in the CDR3. V lost 4 bases to trimming and J lost 3 bases, with 15 bases between them. The germline CDR1 and CDR2 sequences are LNHDA and SQIVND (reference sequence). CDR3 DNA: TGTGCCAGTAGTACGACCAACCGGCGGGACACCGGGGAGCTGTTTTTT. Translation gives CASSTTNRRDTGELFF.

This sequence joins TRBV2 and TRBJ1-1; 8 bases are shared with TRBD1. Germline assignment: CDR1 SNHLY and CDR2 FYNNEI. V dropped 6 bases and J dropped 3; count of bases not matched to a gene: 3. This CDR3 has 13 amino acids. CDR3 amino acids: CASSGQGYTEAFF. The CDR3 bases are TGTGCCAGCAGCGGACAGGGATACACTGAAGCTTTCTTT.

The chain is built from TRBV9 and TRBJ2-1, with TRBD1 identical over 8 bases. V trimming: 3 bases; J trimming: 1 base; junction bases outside the gene matches: 3. Germline-derived CDR1 and CDR2 are SGDLS and YYNGEE. The CDR3 runs to 15 residues. The CDR3 sequence is CASSAGTGSYNEQFF. The CDR3 DNA is TGTGCCAGCAGCGCGGGGACAGGATCCTACAATGAGCAGTTCTTC.

The chain couples TRBV14 to TRBJ1-2, with D hard to call. V lost 0 bases, J lost 7 bases, and 9 bases lay in between. Germline CDR1 reads SGHDN; CDR2 reads FVKESK. There are 13 residues in the CDR3. The CDR3, as DNA: TGTGCCAGCAGCCAAGAATGGAGAGGTGGCTACACCTTC. Its translation: CASSQEWRGGYTF.

This chain links TRBV7-9 with TRBJ1-2; D is unresolved. V lost 5 bases, J lost 5 bases, and 27 bases lay in between. Per the germline V gene, CDR1 is SEHNR and CDR2 is FQNEAQ (reference sequence). This CDR3 has 18 amino acids. The CDR3 bases are TGTGCCAGCAGCGGAAGACATCGAGCCTCCCTTTTGGATTATGGCTACACCTTC. This codes for CASSGRHRASLLDYGYTF.

The rearrangement uses TRBV11-3 and TRBJ2-1; 11 bases map to TRBD1. V shed 5 bases and J 5 bases; nucleotides not matched to a gene: 2. This CDR3 region has 14 residues. CDR1 and CDR2 from the germline V gene are SGHNT and YENEEA. The chain's CDR3 is CASSRTGGHNEQFF. DNA of the CDR3: TGTGCCAGCAGCCGGACAGGGGGCCACAATGAGCAGTTCTTC.

The gene calls are TRBV19 and TRBJ1-5; D is perhaps TRBD1 (6 bases). The CDR3 is made up of 14 amino acids. V was shortened by 5 bases and J by 6 bases, with 14 bases between the two germline ends. Germline V CDR1 and CDR2: LNHDA, SQIVND (reference sequence). In DNA, the CDR3 is TGTGCCAGTAGTCCATCGGGGGGGCCTCAGCCCCAGCATTTT. Protein sequence: CASSPSGGPQPQHF. The complete variable domain, with remaining parts taken from reference TRBV19 and TRBJ1-5, reads DGGITQSPKYLFRKEGQNVTLSCEQNLNHDAMYWYRQDPGQGLRLIYYSQIVNDFQKGDIAEGYSVSREKKESFPLTVTSAQKNPTAFYLCASSPSGGPQPQHFGDGTRLSIL.

This chain links TRBV4-2 with TRBJ1-2, with D possibly being TRBD1 (6 bases). This CDR3 has 14 residues. Germline V gene data show CDR1 as LGHNA and CDR2 as YNFKEQ. The V end was cut by 0 bases, the J end by 3 bases, with 8 bases between. DNA for the CDR3: TGTGCCAGCAGCCAAGATCAGGGGTACTATGGCTACACCTTC. Protein sequence: CASSQDQGYYGYTF.

V gene TRBV5-6 combines with J gene TRBJ2-1; 7 positions match TRBD2. V dropped 4 bases and J dropped 2; count of bases not matched to a gene: 3. The germline V gene has CDR1 SGHDT and CDR2 YYEEEE. There are 14 residues in the CDR3. In nucleotides, the CDR3 is TGTGCCAGCAGCCGGGGGGTGGCCTACAATGAGCAGTTCTTC. As protein: CASSRGVAYNEQFF. Combining the CDR3 with reference TRBV5-6 and TRBJ2-1 gives the whole variable domain DAGVTQSPTHLIKTRGQQVTLRCSPKSGHDTVSWYQQALGQGPQFIFQYYEEEERQRGNFPDRFSGHQFPNYSSELNVNALLLGDSALYLCASSRGVAYNEQFFGPGTRLTVL.

This clone was picked up a small number of times. This chain joins TRBV10-3 and TRBJ2-3, with D unclear. CDR3 length: 14 amino acids. Deletions cut 3 bases from V and 5 bases from J, with 12 bases between. From germline, CDR1 is ENHRY and CDR2 SYGVKD. The CDR3 sequence is CAISDGPLIDTQYF. CDR3 bases: TGTGCCATCAGTGATGGGCCGCTGATAGATACGCAGTATTTT.